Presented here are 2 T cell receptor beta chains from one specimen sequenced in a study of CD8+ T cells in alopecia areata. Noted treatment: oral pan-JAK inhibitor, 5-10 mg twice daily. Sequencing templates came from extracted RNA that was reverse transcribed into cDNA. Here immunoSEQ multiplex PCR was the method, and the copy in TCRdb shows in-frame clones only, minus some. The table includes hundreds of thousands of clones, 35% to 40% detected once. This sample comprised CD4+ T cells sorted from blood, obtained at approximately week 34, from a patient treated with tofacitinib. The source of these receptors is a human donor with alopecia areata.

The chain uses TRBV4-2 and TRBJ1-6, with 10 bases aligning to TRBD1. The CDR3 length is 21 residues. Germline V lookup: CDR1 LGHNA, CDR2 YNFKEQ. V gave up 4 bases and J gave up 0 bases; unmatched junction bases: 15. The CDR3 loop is CASSRKGPGTGDSSYNSPLHF. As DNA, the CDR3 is TGTGCCAGCAGCCGGAAGGGCCCCGGGACAGGGGATAGCTCCTATAATTCACCCCTCCACTTT.

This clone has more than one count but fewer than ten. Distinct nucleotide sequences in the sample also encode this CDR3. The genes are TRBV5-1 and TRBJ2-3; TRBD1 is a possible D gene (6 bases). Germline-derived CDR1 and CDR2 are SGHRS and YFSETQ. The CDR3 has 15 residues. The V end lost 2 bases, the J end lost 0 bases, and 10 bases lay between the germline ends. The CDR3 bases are TGCGCCAGCAGCTTAGGGGGAACTAGCACAGATACGCAGTATTTT. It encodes CASSLGGTSTDTQYF.